The 17 T cell receptor beta chains below were found in one sample sequenced in a study of circulating CD8 cells and anti-PD-1 response in melanoma. The QIAseq Immune Repertoire TCR panel built the libraries from around 15 ng of total RNA. A single record per CDR3 protein comes from TCRdb applying MiXCR to the reads. The sample consists of under 550 distinct CDR3 sequences, 14% of them appearing once. Sorting of live CD3+CD8+TCRalphabeta+ cells by PD-1 and/or TIGIT gave four subsets. This sample comprised CD8+ T cells from PBMCs, obtained at baseline or after one month of anti-PD-1 therapy (not recorded which). These TCRs come from a human donor with melanoma.

Concerning this clonotype itself: The CDR3 does not end in the conserved phenylalanine or tryptophan, so this is likely a read error. This sequence joins TRBV28 and TRBJ2-7; 10 bases agree with TRBD2. The germline V gene has CDR1 MDHEN and CDR2 SYDVKM. This CDR3 is built from 14 residues. CDR3 protein: CASSSSGLANEQYS. The CDR3 DNA follows: TGTGCTAGCAGTTCATCGGGACTAGCGAACGAGCAGTACTCC.

This clonotype is large within its sample. The chain carries TRBV27 and TRBJ2-7, with TRBD2 identical over 11 bases. V dropped 4 bases and J dropped 3; count of bases not matched to a gene: 2. Germline loops: CDR1 MNHEY, CDR2 SMNVEV (reference sequence). CDR3 size: 14 residues. The CDR3 here is CASSSLAGVYEQYF. The CDR3 bases are TGTGCCAGCAGTTCACTAGCGGGAGTCTACGAGCAGTACTTC.

This clonotype is deemed large (0.1 to 1%). The CDR3 reads CASSRLASNTDTQYF. For the CDR3, the DNA is TGTGCCAGCAGCCGACTAGCGTCTAACACAGATACGCAGTATTTT. This rearrangement joins TRBV7-3 to TRBJ2-3, with 8 bases matching TRBD2. CDR3 length equals 15 residues. Trimming took 5 bases from V and 2 from J; bases not matched to a gene: 6. Germline CDR1 is SGHTA and CDR2 is FQGTGA. Drawing the rest from reference TRBV7-3 and TRBJ2-3, the complete variable domain is GAGVSQTPSNKVTEKGKYVELRCDPISGHTALYWYRQSLGQGPEFLIYFQGTGAADDSGLPNDRFFAVRPEGSVSTLKIQRTERGDSAVYLCASSRLASNTDTQYFGPGTRLTVL.

This clonotype is judged medium-sized. The CDR3 sequence: CASSVGQHTGELFF. CDR3 coding DNA: TGTGCCAGCAGTGTTGGTCAGCACACCGGGGAGCTGTTTTTT. The J gene is TRBJ2-2, the V gene TRBV7-3; no clear D gene. The CDR3 extends over 14 amino acids. The V and J ends lost 6 bases and 3 bases respectively, with 11 bases between them. Germline CDR1 reads SGHTA; CDR2 reads FQGTGA.

This clonotype is categorized as medium-sized. This chain joins TRBV28 and TRBJ2-1; TRBD2 matches 10 bases. The germline V gene encodes CDR1 MDHEN and CDR2 SYDVKM. The CDR3 runs to 19 residues. The ends lost 4 bases at V and 8 bases at J; junction bases unmatched: 20. The CDR3: CASSSIRPKSGRADDEQFF. As DNA, the CDR3 is TGTGCCAGCAGTTCAATACGGCCGAAGAGCGGGAGGGCCGACGATGAGCAGTTCTTC.

Within the sample, this clonotype is large. The J gene is TRBJ2-3, the V gene TRBV2; the D call may be TRBD1 or TRBD2 (5 bases each). Trimming removed 7 bases at V and 9 bases at J, with 17 bases between. Germline V gives CDR1 SNHLY, CDR2 FYNNEI. The CDR3 is 13 amino acids. The CDR3 DNA reads as TGTGCCAGCACCGGACATCCGACGGGGACGCAGTATTTT. This encodes CASTGHPTGTQYF.

In this sample, this clonotype is large (0.1 to 1%). This sequence joins TRBV14 and TRBJ2-2; the match to TRBD1 covers 9 bases. Germline V lookup: CDR1 SGHDN, CDR2 FVKESK. CDR3 length: 17 amino acids. J gave up 7 bases and V 2 bases, and 11 bases lay outside the gene matches. The CDR3 spells CASSQPTGGYSGGELFF. CDR3 bases: TGTGCCAGCAGCCAACCTACAGGGGGCTACTCCGGCGGGGAGCTGTTTTTT.

This clonotype is labeled medium-sized. The V and J genes are TRBV28 and TRBJ2-1; possibly TRBD1 for D (6 bases). The CDR3 spans 14 residues. Trimming left V 8 bases short and J 5 bases short, with 16 bases between. CDR1 and CDR2 from the germline V gene are MDHEN and SYDVKM. CDR3 loop: CASHARGKDNEQFF. The CDR3 DNA is TGTGCCAGCCACGCGAGGGGGAAGGACAATGAGCAGTTCTTC.

This clonotype rates as large. The chain joins TRBV2 to TRBJ2-7; maybe TRBD2 (6 bases). V was clipped by 6 bases and J by 1 base, with 13 bases between them. The CDR3 has 14 amino acids. Germline-derived CDR1 and CDR2 are SNHLY and FYNNEI. This CDR3 reads CASSSSAASYEQYF. CDR3 coding DNA: TGTGCCAGCAGCTCTAGCGCCGCGTCCTACGAGCAGTACTTC.

Judged by abundance, this clonotype is large (0.1 to 1%). The chain combines TRBV27 with TRBJ2-5, with TRBD2 identical over 12 bases. Germline CDR1 reads MNHEY; CDR2 reads SMNVEV (reference sequence). CDR3 length: 16 residues. V trimming: 5 bases; J trimming: 2 bases; junction bases outside the gene matches: 6. The CDR3 DNA sequence: TGTGCCAGCAGTGAGGGACTAGCGGGCTTACAAGAGACCCAGTACTTC. This translates into CASSEGLAGLQETQYF.

The rearrangement joins TRBV27 to TRBJ2-1; D is unclear. The closer fit of TRBJ2-7 to the DNA end suggests the J call may be wrong. Germline CDR1 MNHEY, CDR2 SMNVEV (reference sequence). CDR3 length: 13 residues. CDR3 nucleotides: TGTGCCAGCAGCTTCGCCGTGGGCGGTGAGCAGTACTTC. Translating it yields CASSFAVGGEQYF.

This clonotype is large. V and J are TRBV28 and TRBJ2-1; weak D call: TRBD1 (5 bases). This CDR3 has 15 amino acids. V lost 6 bases to trimming and J lost 0 bases, with 12 bases between them. Germline-derived CDR1 and CDR2 are MDHEN and SYDVKM. CDR3 protein: CASRQGRGSYNEQFF. CDR3 nucleotide sequence: TGTGCCAGCAGGCAGGGCAGAGGCTCCTACAATGAGCAGTTCTTC.

The chain uses TRBV27 and TRBJ2-7; D uncertain. Germline CDR1 MNHEY, CDR2 SMNVEV (reference sequence). The V end was cut by 5 bases, the J end by 7 bases, with 15 bases between. CDR3 length: 13 amino acids. The CDR3 protein is CASSLTSVGEQYF. The CDR3 DNA reads as TGTGCCAGCAGTCTCACTTCTGTAGGGGAGCAGTACTTC.

This clonotype is labeled large (0.1 to 1%). This sequence joins TRBV9 and TRBJ2-7; D ambiguous. V lost 1 base and J lost 2, with 10 bases in between. CDR3 length: 14 residues. Germline V CDR1 and CDR2: SGDLS, YYNGEE. The CDR3 nucleotides are TGTGCCAGCAGCGTAAATATTAACCCCTACGAGCAGTACTTC. It is translated as CASSVNINPYEQYF.

Relative to its sample, this clonotype is large (0.1 to 1%). The chain recombines TRBV14 with TRBJ2-7; D uncertain. This CDR3 is 12 amino acids long. V was trimmed by 4 bases and J by 6 bases, leaving 10 bases between them. Germline-derived CDR1 and CDR2 are SGHDN and FVKESK. CDR3 in amino acids: CASSPLMGEQYF. The CDR3, as DNA: TGTGCCAGCAGCCCCTTGATGGGCGAGCAGTACTTC.

Relative to its sample, this clonotype is medium-sized. The rearrangement joins TRBV28 to TRBJ1-1; D is possibly TRBD1 (5 bases). V was clipped by 10 bases and J by 3 bases, with 30 bases between them. The germline CDR1 and CDR2 sequences are MDHEN and SYDVKM. CDR3 length equals 18 residues. CDR3 DNA: TGTGCCAACAGGCCGCCCCTGCCCCTAAACGGGGCGCACACTGAAGCTTTCTTT. Amino acid sequence: CANRPPLPLNGAHTEAFF.

In its sample, this clonotype is large (0.1 to 1%). The chain is built from TRBV28 and TRBJ1-5; D possibly corresponds to TRBD1 (5 bases). The CDR3 length is 15 residues. Trimming took 2 bases from V and 3 from J, leaving 11 bases between them. CDR1 MDHEN and CDR2 SYDVKM come from the germline V gene. CDR3 loop: CASSLVTATNQPQHF. Here the CDR3 DNA reads TGTGCCAGCAGTTTAGTGACAGCGACCAATCAGCCCCAGCATTTT.